The present entry profiles one T cell receptor (beta chain) with its context. The data derive from a study of blood T cell repertoires in COVID-19. V was pared by 5 bases and J by 8 bases, with 7 bases between. This CDR3 has 11 residues. Profiled with immunoSEQ multiplex PCR; TCRdb holds only in-frame clones, not every one. Here the sample spans fewer than 90,000 clones, about 74% being singletons. The rearrangement uses TRBV12-3 or TRBV12-4 and TRBJ2-1; D gene ambiguous. This receptor was obtained from a human donor in a cohort sampled during active COVID-19. The sample was peripheral blood. CDR3 coding DNA: TGTGCCAGCAGTCTACTCGATGAGCAGTTCTTC. It encodes CASSLLDEQFF.